The text below deals with one T cell receptor beta chain. This entry is derived from a study of T cells in localized non-small cell lung cancer. Assay used: immunoSEQ multiplex PCR; TCRdb lists only in-frame clones, some missing. The table includes around 24,000 clones, approximately 88% detected once. Germline values: CDR1 MNHNS, CDR2 SASEGT. This CDR3 comprises 13 residues. Trimming took 6 bases from V and 6 from J; bases not matched to a gene: 4. The origin of this receptor is a man aged 40 to 69 with stage I squamous cell lung carcinoma. Sequencing was performed on peripheral blood, taken before any cancer treatment. The chain uses TRBV6-1 and TRBJ2-3; 9 bases align to TRBD2. This CDR3 is CASRGLARDTQYF. DNA for the CDR3: TGTGCCAGCAGGGGACTAGCAAGGGATACGCAGTATTTT.